The 7 T cell receptor beta chains listed next were all sequenced from one sample in a study of blood T cell repertoires in COVID-19. Here immunoSEQ multiplex PCR was the method, and the copy in TCRdb shows in-frame clones only, minus some. The sample lists around 160,000 clones, roughly 84% occurring once. The sample consisted of PBMCs or T cells enriched from blood (not recorded which). The receptors were sampled from a woman aged 45-65 years who had been exposed to COVID-19.

This clone has only a few counts. The chain employs TRBV14 and TRBJ1-1; D remains ambiguous. V dropped 1 base and J dropped 0 bases, with 9 bases sitting between them. The germline CDR1 and CDR2 sequences are SGHDN and FVKESK. This CDR3 comprises 15 residues. The CDR3 is CASSQAWPMNTEAFF. The CDR3 region has the DNA TGTGCCAGCAGCCAAGCTTGGCCCATGAACACTGAAGCTTTCTTT. Supplemented by reference TRBV14 and TRBJ1-1, the full variable domain reads EAGVTQFPSHSVIEKGQTVTLRCDPISGHDNLYWYRRVMGKEIKFLLHFVKESKQDESGMPNNRFLAERTGGTYSTLKVQPAELEDSGVYFCASSQAWPMNTEAFFGQGTRLTVV.

The gene calls are TRBV5-8 and TRBJ1-5, with a tentative D call TRBD1 (5 bases). The CDR3 contains 17 residues. V was trimmed by 3 bases and J by 1 base, leaving 17 bases between them. The V gene's germline CDR1 is SGHTS and CDR2 YDEGEE. The chain's CDR3 is CASSSRGGAISNQPQHF. CDR3 DNA: TGTGCCAGCAGCTCCCGAGGAGGGGCTATAAGCAATCAGCCCCAGCATTTT. Complete variable domain (other parts from reference TRBV5-8 and TRBJ1-5): EAGVTQSPTHLIKTRGQQATLRCSPISGHTSVYWYQQALGLGLQFLLWYDEGEERNRGNFPPRFSGRQFPNYSSELNVNALELEDSALYLCASSSRGGAISNQPQHFGDGTRLSIL.

V is TRBV3-1 (or the pseudogene TRBV3-2) and J is TRBJ1-1; tentative D call: TRBD1 (6 bases). CDR1 LGHDT and CDR2 YNNKEL come from the germline V gene (reference sequence). The V end was cut by 11 bases, the J end by 1 base, with 14 bases between. The CDR3 has 13 residues. Here the CDR3 reads CAGARQENTEAFF. The CDR3 nucleotides are TGTGCCGGTGCCCGACAGGAGAACACTGAAGCTTTCTTT.

The chain uses TRBV12-5 and TRBJ1-2, with D perhaps matching TRBD1 (5 bases). Germline CDR1 reads LGHNT; CDR2 reads FRNRAP. The germline V and J ends were trimmed by 11 bases and 6 bases, with 13 bases remaining between them. This CDR3 has 11 amino acids. The CDR3 sequence is CAGGGGNGYTF. The CDR3, as DNA: TGTGCTGGGGGAGGTGGGAATGGCTACACCTTC.

The chain employs TRBV30 and TRBJ1-1, with 7 bases fitting TRBD1. The CDR3 has 12 amino acids. The V segment lost 2 bases and the J segment 8 bases; nucleotides outside the gene matches: 5. Germline V CDR1 and CDR2: GTSNPN, SVGIG (reference sequence). The CDR3 here is CAWSRTGSEAFF. Here the CDR3 DNA reads TGTGCCTGGAGTCGGACAGGCTCGGAAGCTTTCTTT.

V gene TRBV19 combines with J gene TRBJ2-1; TRBD2 agrees at 13 bases. The CDR3 length is 17 residues. Per germline, CDR1 LNHDA and CDR2 SQIVND (reference sequence). J lost 4 bases, V lost 7 bases, and 10 bases had no gene match. CDR3 residues: CASKGTSGRVGYNEQFF. CDR3 nucleotide sequence: TGTGCCAGTAAGGGAACTAGCGGGAGGGTTGGGTACAATGAGCAGTTCTTC.

This sequence joins TRBV27 and TRBJ2-7, with D possibly being TRBD2 (5 bases). Germline V lookup: CDR1 MNHEY, CDR2 SMNVEV (reference sequence). V was trimmed by 2 bases and J by 0 bases, leaving 8 bases between them. The length of the CDR3 is 14 residues. This CDR3 is CASSLGAGSYEQYF. The CDR3 DNA reads as TGTGCCAGCAGTTTAGGTGCGGGCTCCTACGAGCAGTACTTC.